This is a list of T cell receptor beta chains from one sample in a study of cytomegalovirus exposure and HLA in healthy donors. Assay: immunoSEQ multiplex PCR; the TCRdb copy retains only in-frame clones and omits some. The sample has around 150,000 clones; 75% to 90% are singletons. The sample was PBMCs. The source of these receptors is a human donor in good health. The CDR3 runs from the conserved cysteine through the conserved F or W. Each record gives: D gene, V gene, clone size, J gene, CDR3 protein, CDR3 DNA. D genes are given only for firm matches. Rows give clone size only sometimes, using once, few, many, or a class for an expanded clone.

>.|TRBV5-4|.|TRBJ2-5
CASSPRQIQETQYF
TGTGCCAGCAGCCCCCGACAGATCCAAGAGACCCAGTACTTC
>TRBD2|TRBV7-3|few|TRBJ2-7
CASSQSGGAYEQYF
TGTGCCAGCAGCCAGAGCGGGGGGGCCTACGAGCAGTACTTC
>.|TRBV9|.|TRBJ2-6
CVSRSGSGANVLTF
TGTGTCAGCAGGAGCGGCTCTGGGGCCAACGTCCTGACTTTC
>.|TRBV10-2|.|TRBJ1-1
CASRGGQSSNTEAFF
TGCGCCAGCAGGGGGGGGCAATCTTCGAACACTGAAGCTTTCTTT
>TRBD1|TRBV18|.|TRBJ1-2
CASSQGQTYGYTF
TGTGCCAGCTCACAGGGACAGACCTATGGCTACACCTTC
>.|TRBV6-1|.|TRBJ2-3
CASSLEGTDTQYF
TGTGCCAGCAGTCTGGAGGGGACAGATACGCAGTATTTT
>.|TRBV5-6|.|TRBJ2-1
CASRVGGPLNEQFF
TGTGCCAGCAGGGTCGGGGGGCCTTTAAATGAGCAGTTCTTC
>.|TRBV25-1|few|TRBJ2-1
CASSWGGPYNEQFF
TGTGCCAGCAGTTGGGGGGGGCCCTACAATGAGCAGTTCTTC
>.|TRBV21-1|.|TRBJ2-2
CAGRWGEDTGELFF
TGTGCCGGAAGGTGGGGGGAGGACACCGGGGAGCTGTTTTTT
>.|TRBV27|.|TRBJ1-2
CASSLTPRFYGYTF
TGTGCCAGCAGTCTAACCCCTCGGTTCTATGGCTACACCTTC
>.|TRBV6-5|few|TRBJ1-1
CASQGTTEAFF
TGTGCCAGCCAGGGGACCACTGAAGCTTTCTTT
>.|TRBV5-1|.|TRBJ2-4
CASSPGDSAKNIQYF
TGCGCCAGCAGCCCTGGGGACTCGGCCAAAAACATTCAGTACTTC
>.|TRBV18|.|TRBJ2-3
CASSPNTGDTQYF
TGTGCCAGCTCACCGAACACAGGAGATACGCAGTATTTT
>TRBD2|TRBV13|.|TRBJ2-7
CASSHGTSFHEQYF
TGTGCCAGCAGCCACGGGACTAGCTTCCACGAGCAGTACTTC
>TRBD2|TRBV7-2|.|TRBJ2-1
CASRNQAGAIYNEQFF
TGTGCCAGCAGGAATCAAGCGGGGGCCATCTACAATGAGCAGTTCTTC
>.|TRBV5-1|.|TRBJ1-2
CASSFSRVPDYGYTF
TGCGCCAGCAGCTTTTCCAGGGTTCCCGACTATGGCTACACCTTC
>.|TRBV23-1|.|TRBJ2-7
CASSTRGLRAQYF
TGCGCCAGCAGTACCAGAGGACTTAGAGCGCAGTACTTC
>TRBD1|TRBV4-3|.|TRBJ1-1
CASSKDRVSEAFF
TGCGCCAGCAGCAAAGACAGGGTCAGTGAAGCTTTCTTT
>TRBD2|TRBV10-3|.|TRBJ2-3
CAISGTSGGNTDTQYF
TGTGCCATCAGTGGGACTAGCGGGGGGAACACAGATACGCAGTATTTT
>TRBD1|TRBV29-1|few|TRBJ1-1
CSVGQGDTEAFF
TGCAGCGTTGGACAGGGAGACACTGAAGCTTTCTTT
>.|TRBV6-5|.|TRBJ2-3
CASTNSIASTDTQYF
TGTGCCAGCACGAACTCAATCGCCTCCACAGATACGCAGTATTTT
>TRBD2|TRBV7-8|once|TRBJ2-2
CASSLGDAGGYDGELFF
TGTGCCAGCAGCTTAGGAGACGCGGGGGGGTATGACGGGGAGCTGTTTTTT
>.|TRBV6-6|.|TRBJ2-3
CASTGHTDTQYF
TGTGCCAGCACAGGGCACACAGATACGCAGTATTTT
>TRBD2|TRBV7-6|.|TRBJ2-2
CASSLNRAGDGELFF
TGTGCCAGCAGCCTAAATAGGGCGGGAGACGGGGAGCTGTTTTTT